The clone carrying this T cell receptor (beta chain) was seen only a few times. TCRdb processed the 5' RACE reads anew with MiXCR; each CDR3 protein has one entry. Of 350,000 to 450,000 distinct CDR3 sequences listed, over 5% are singletons. This entry belongs to a study of T cells after yellow fever vaccination. Study context: The SMART-Seq v4 Ultra Low Input method served to prepare the low-cell-number fractions.

The specimen was PBMCs, collected 5 days after the yellow fever booster vaccination. The TCR comes from a man aged 30 to 39 who received the YFV17D yellow fever vaccine.

The CDR3 bases are TGTGCCAGTAGTTTAAGGGTTAGCAATCAGCCCCAGCATTTT. As protein: CASSLRVSNQPQHF. This chain uses TRBV19 with TRBJ1-5; D uncertain. The length of the CDR3 is 14 residues. V was trimmed by 5 bases and J by 0 bases, leaving 8 bases between them. From germline, CDR1 is LNHDA and CDR2 SQIVND (reference sequence). Full variable domain (rest looked up from reference TRBV19 and TRBJ1-5): DGGITQSPKYLFRKEGQNVTLSCEQNLNHDAMYWYRQDPGQGLRLIYYSQIVNDFQKGDIAEGYSVSREKKESFPLTVTSAQKNPTAFYLCASSLRVSNQPQHFGDGTRLSIL.